This T cell receptor (beta chain) was captured by sequencing in a study of chemoradiotherapy in HPV16-positive cancers. Study background: A couple of HPV16-positive patients' cells yielded candidate HPV-specific clones and common motifs.

Over chemoradiotherapy, repertoires were sampled more than once. Germline V gene sequence: CDR1 SGDLS, CDR2 YYNGEE. The CDR3 sequence is 13 residues long. V was cut by 6 bases and J by 0 bases, with 6 bases left in between. Findings and limits, study-wide: Functional assays defining HPV-specific T cells used only a couple of HPV16-positive patients.

Assay used: immunoSEQ multiplex PCR; TCRdb lists only in-frame clones, some missing. The sample includes around 4,800 clones, 85% to 90% of them seen just once. Concerning this clone: Its matching antigen is unknown.

This clonotype was sampled from a human donor with HPV-associated anogenital cancer. V is TRBV9 and J is TRBJ2-2; D not resolved. The sample was gathered from a patient who underwent chemoradiotherapy. CDR3 in amino acids: CASNRANTGELFF. DNA for the CDR3: TGTGCCAGCAATAGGGCGAACACCGGGGAGCTGTTTTTT.